This T cell receptor (beta chain) was profiled in a study of blood T cell repertoires in COVID-19 (TCRdb year 2020). Concerning the study at large: Samples from collaborators originated in the United States, Italy and Spain and spanned both the acute and convalescent phases of COVID-19. The prospective study material was composed of cDNA or gDNA derived from T cells, B-cell-depleted T cells, or PBMCs. Subjects who had been exposed to COVID-19, were actively infected with it, or had recovered from it provided the deeply sampled blood TCRbeta repertoires that made up the dataset. The repertoires were made available in a free public database intended to serve as a resource for research on the immune response to SARS-CoV-2. The samples were drawn from two sources: the first 160 participants of the ongoing ImmuneRACE study, and 1,200 or so subjects contributed by 6 global collaborators. Nearly every sample came with metadata listing a de-identified subject ID, COVID-19 status, age in years and sex. Where available, HLA class I and class II types were taken from metadata supplied by the sample provider and were not determined by assay-based typing.

The immunoSEQ Assay, a bias-controlled multiplex PCR, was used to amplify TCRbeta CDR3 regions from genomic DNA. Per the original workflow: Nucleated cell counts per sample were estimated from amplification of reference gene primers within the assay. To quantify the absolute abundance of each unique TCRbeta CDR3 rearrangement, sequence reads were collapsed and filtered. For each sample, productive Simpson clonality was calculated as the square root of Simpson's diversity index over productive rearrangements. As stored in TCRdb, this immuneACCESS dataset retains in-frame rearrangements with V and J assigned. A fraction of the clones does not appear; measured against another copy, unresolved V genes explain less than half of the discrepancy, and the remainder lacks a known reason. V and J calls and clone size are as listed in that table; D and trimming were resolved from the DNA. The sample data list about 220,000 clones, and approximately 83% of these were observed just once. Clones ranked in the top ten supply around 3.4% of the sample.

Broad study findings and their caveats: How much clinical and demographic metadata was included differed by source and by participant, and the metadata was provided uncurated.

Deletion took 3 bases off V and 8 bases off J, with a span of 5 bases between the germline ends. The CDR3 contains 11 residues, cysteine and phenylalanine counted. Solely the CDR3 DNA is kept, with 33 bases framed from the first base. Participants in the prospective study were enrolled through a virtual design, were aged about 18 to 100 years, and lived in roughly 26 United States geographic areas. In the prospective study, participants were assigned to cohorts based on the clinical history participants reported in a screening survey and a study questionnaire. Recovered participants in ImmuneRACE Cohort 3 were defined as having two consecutive negative NP/OP PCR tests, clearance from a healthcare professional, or resolution of symptoms. Each participant in the prospective study had whole blood, serum and a nasopharyngeal or oropharyngeal swab collected by mobile phlebotomists. Additional blood draws and questionnaires over an approximately two-month period could optionally be provided by prospective study participants. Prospective study blood samples were shipped either frozen or at room temperature before DNA extraction.

Of note for this clone: Its target antigen remains unknown. The sample holds no much larger clone one base away, and base qualities are not on file.

The receptor comes from a woman aged 55-75 years who had recovered from COVID-19. The rearranged chain carries TRBV12-3 or TRBV12-4 and TRBJ2-1; a tentative D match to TRBD2 spans 5 bases. Sequencing used PBMCs or T cells enriched from blood (not recorded which). Here the CDR3 is given as CASSFSDEQFF. The sequenced DNA is TGTGCCAGCAGTTTTAGCGATGAGCAGTTCTTC.